This T cell receptor beta chain was documented in a study of beta chain features in type 1 diabetes. The V and J ends lost 9 bases and 2 bases, in that order; junction bases with no gene match: 10. The CDR3 has 15 residues. In germline, CDR1 is LNHDA, CDR2 SQIVND (reference sequence). Every isolated RNA sample was fully reverse transcribed, so sequencing captured expressed TCRB transcripts. Clones were read by immunoSEQ multiplex PCR, and TCRdb kept only the in-frame ones, dropping some. The sample includes about 710,000 clones, about 14% of them seen just once. General study points: Patients with Type 1 diabetes showed moderately but significantly shorter TCRB CDR3s in all four CD4+ subsets. When VDJ junctions were examined, type 1 diabetes patients showed fewer insertions and more deletions. PCR, the amplification step, might favor shorter templates, equally in patients and controls.

The authors obtained over 95% purity in all sorted populations. On this clone itself: Its antigen remains unknown.

The chain employs TRBV19 and TRBJ2-7, with 10 nucleotides matching TRBD1. Sample: naive CD4+ T cells from blood. This TCR was recovered from a man younger than 35 with type 1 diabetes. CDR3 residues: CASRTTGTGAYEQYF. CDR3 sequence (DNA): TGTGCCAGCCGGACAACCGGGACAGGGGCCTACGAGCAGTACTTC. Combining the CDR3 with reference TRBV19 and TRBJ2-7 gives the whole variable domain DGGITQSPKYLFRKEGQNVTLSCEQNLNHDAMYWYRQDPGQGLRLIYYSQIVNDFQKGDIAEGYSVSREKKESFPLTVTSAQKNPTAFYLCASRTTGTGAYEQYFGPGTRLTVT.